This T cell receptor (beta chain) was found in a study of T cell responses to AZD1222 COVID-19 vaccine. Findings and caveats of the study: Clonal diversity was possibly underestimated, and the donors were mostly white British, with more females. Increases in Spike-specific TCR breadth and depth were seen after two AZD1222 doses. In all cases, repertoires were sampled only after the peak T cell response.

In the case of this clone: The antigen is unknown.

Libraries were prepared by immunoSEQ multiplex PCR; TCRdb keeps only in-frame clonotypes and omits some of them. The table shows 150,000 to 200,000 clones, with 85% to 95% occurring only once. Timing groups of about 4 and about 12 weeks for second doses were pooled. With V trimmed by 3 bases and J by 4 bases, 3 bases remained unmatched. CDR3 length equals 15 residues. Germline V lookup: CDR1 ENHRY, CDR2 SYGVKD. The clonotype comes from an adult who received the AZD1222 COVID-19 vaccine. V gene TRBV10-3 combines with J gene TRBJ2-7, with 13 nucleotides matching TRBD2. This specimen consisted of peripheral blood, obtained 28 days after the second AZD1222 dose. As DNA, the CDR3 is TGTGCCATCAGTGAAAGGACTAGCGGGAGTTACGAGCAGTACTTC. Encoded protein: CAISERTSGSYEQYF.